This T cell receptor beta chain derives from a study of shared clonotypes between healthy human individuals. Study results and caveats: Incomplete sequencing of sorted subsets was indicated by rarefaction despite large depth.

On this clone itself: What it binds is not known.

J gave up 5 bases and V 4 bases, and 8 bases lay outside the gene matches. CDR3 length equals 17 residues. Germline CDR1 is SSHAT and CDR2 is FNYEAQ (reference sequence). CD45RO negativity and positive selection for CCR7 defined naive CD8 cells, a population that excluded terminally differentiated effector memory CD45RA+ cells. Donors comprised healthy HIV-negative adults lacking recent acute infections or vaccinations. Every one of the donors was a Caucasian adult that lived in Nashville, Tennessee. The method was immunoSEQ multiplex PCR; TCRdb's version includes in-frame clones alone and lacks a portion of them. This sample has about 2.1 million clones, with about 92% found just once.

The sequenced material came from naive CD8+ T cells from PBMCs. The source is a man aged 18-30 years in good health. Some clones in this sample may be carry-over from other donors' samples. The chain uses TRBV7-7 and TRBJ2-1; 13 nucleotides agree with TRBD2. As DNA, the CDR3 is TGTGCCAGCAGCTCGGGACTAGCGGGACAACTGAACAATGAGCAGTTCTTC. Translating it yields CASSSGLAGQLNNEQFF.